The rows below give T cell receptor beta chains drawn from one sample of a study of T cells in Graves' hyperthyroidism and ophthalmopathy. TCRdb processed the multiplex PCR reads anew with MiXCR; each CDR3 protein has one entry. Found here are nearly 600,000 distinct CDR3 sequences, over 12% of them singletons; the top ten hold 7% to 9%. The source material was blood. The receptors were sampled from a woman between 18 and 29 years old with Graves' ophthalmopathy. Each CDR3 is given with its conserved first and last residue. The D gene is left open where the match is weak. Clone size is given for some rows only: seen once, a few or many times, or a class if the clone is expanded.

d_gene,abundance,v_gene,j_gene,CDR3aa,CDR3nt
.,.,TRBV28,TRBJ1-5,CASSFPDGGQPQHF,TGTGCCAGCAGTTTCCCCGATGGGGGTCAGCCCCAGCATTTT
.,few,TRBV7-9,TRBJ2-2,CASSLGLGIANTGELFF,TGTGCCAGCAGCTTAGGTCTGGGGATCGCGAACACCGGGGAGCTGTTTTTT
TRBD1,many,TRBV7-2,TRBJ2-7,CASSSYRGSYEQYF,TGTGCCAGCAGCTCCTACAGGGGTTCCTACGAGCAGTACTTC
.,.,TRBV5-5,TRBJ2-7,CASSLEGAGYEQYF,TGTGCCAGCAGCTTGGAAGGGGCTGGGTACGAGCAGTACTTC
TRBD1,few,TRBV5-8,TRBJ1-3,CASSRTGQEGNTIYF,TGTGCCAGCAGCAGAACTGGACAGGAGGGAAACACCATATATTTT
.,many,TRBV7-2,TRBJ2-5,CASSLASGLSSETQYF,TGTGCCAGCAGCTTAGCTAGCGGCCTATCCTCGGAGACCCAGTACTTC
TRBD1,.,TRBV19,TRBJ2-1,CASSTGSGTGGVGYEQFF,TGTGCCAGTAGTACCGGTTCCGGGACAGGGGGCGTTGGGTATGAGCAGTTCTTC
.,.,TRBV3-1,TRBJ1-5,CASSQDRGGGDQPQHF,TGTGCCAGCAGCCAAGATCGGGGGGGCGGTGATCAGCCCCAGCATTTT
.,many,TRBV29-1,TRBJ1-1,CSALVVGTRGFGTEAFF,TGCAGCGCCCTAGTTGTGGGGACGAGAGGGTTCGGGACTGAAGCTTTCTTT
TRBD1,many,TRBV6-2/TRBV6-3,TRBJ2-1,CASSYDRDRAGYNEQFF,TGTGCCAGCAGTTACGACCGGGACAGGGCGGGCTACAATGAGCAGTTCTTC
.,many,TRBV24-1,TRBJ2-5,CATSDRREGGETQYF,TGTGCCACCAGTGATCGCCGCGAGGGAGGAGAGACCCAGTACTTC
.,.,TRBV13,TRBJ1-1,CASSPTTTANTEAFF,TGTGCCAGCAGCCCGACCACTACAGCGAACACTGAAGCTTTCTTT
TRBD1,many,TRBV6-5,TRBJ1-1,CASSYSGTGGAFF,TGTGCCAGCAGTTACTCCGGGACAGGGGGAGCTTTCTTT
.,.,TRBV7-2,TRBJ2-1,CASSLMISSYNEQFF,TGTGCCAGCAGCTTAATGATTAGCTCCTACAATGAGCAGTTCTTC
.,many,TRBV5-8,TRBJ1-2,CASSSGPTKRGYTF,TGTGCCAGCAGCTCCGGACCGACGAAGAGGGGCTACACCTTC
TRBD1,many,TRBV2,TRBJ2-7,CASSSGTGLPYEQYF,TGTGCCAGCAGTTCCGGGACAGGGCTTCCCTACGAGCAGTACTTC
TRBD1,few,TRBV19,TRBJ2-1,CASMGTGYNEQFF,TGTGCCAGTATGGGGACAGGGTACAATGAGCAGTTCTTC
TRBD2,many,TRBV5-1,TRBJ2-1,CASSLVPPTSVPYNEQFF,TGCGCCAGCAGCTTAGTCCCCCCGACTAGCGTGCCATACAATGAGCAGTTCTTC
.,few,TRBV5-8,TRBJ2-7,CASSSEDSYEQYF,TGTGCCAGCAGCTCTGAGGACTCCTACGAGCAGTACTTC
.,.,TRBV7-2,TRBJ1-2,CASDQPAGYTF,TGTGCCAGCGACCAGCCAGCTGGCTACACCTTC
.,few,TRBV29-1,TRBJ1-2,CSVRAVDGYTF,TGCAGCGTTCGGGCAGTCGATGGCTACACCTTC
.,many,TRBV18,TRBJ1-1,CASFTGANTEAFF,TGTGCCAGCTTTACAGGCGCAAACACTGAAGCTTTCTTT
TRBD1,many,TRBV28,TRBJ2-7,CASGTASSYEQYF,TGTGCCAGCGGGACAGCCTCTTCCTACGAGCAGTACTTC
.,few,TRBV6-6,TRBJ1-2,CASSYKAGVGDYGYTF,TGTGCCAGCAGTTACAAAGCAGGGGTTGGTGACTATGGCTACACCTTC
.,many,TRBV28,TRBJ2-7,CASSWPGTLPGYEQYF,TGTGCCAGCAGTTGGCCCGGGACACTTCCGGGTTACGAGCAGTACTTC
TRBD2,.,TRBV9,TRBJ2-2,CASSTAGAGELFF,TGTGCCAGCAGCACGGCGGGAGCCGGGGAGCTGTTTTTT
TRBD1,few,TRBV6-1,TRBJ1-1,CASSLSGGANTEAFF,TGTGCCAGCAGTTTGTCAGGGGGCGCGAACACTGAAGCTTTCTTT
.,many,TRBV6-5,TRBJ1-2,CASSYSSQLYGYTF,TGTGCCAGCAGTTACTCGAGTCAGCTCTATGGCTACACCTTC
.,many,TRBV7-2,TRBJ1-2,CASSPRSPTLYGYTF,TGTGCCAGCAGCCCCAGGTCGCCCACCCTCTATGGCTACACCTTC
.,many,TRBV29-1,TRBJ1-2,CSVFTWAPYGYTF,TGCAGCGTTTTCACGTGGGCGCCGTATGGCTACACCTTC
.,few,TRBV30,TRBJ2-1,CAWSVPRRALGNEQFF,TGTGCCTGGAGTGTACCCCGCAGGGCCCTGGGGAATGAGCAGTTCTTC
.,.,TRBV28,TRBJ1-2,CASSSPESNYGYTF,TGTGCCAGCAGCTCTCCTGAGTCGAACTATGGCTACACCTTC
.,.,TRBV19,TRBJ2-1,CASSFVQRLYNEQFF,TGTGCCAGTAGCTTCGTACAGCGCCTTTATAATGAGCAGTTCTTC
TRBD1,many,TRBV5-1,TRBJ1-2,CASSWDSLYGYTF,TGCGCCAGCAGCTGGGACAGCCTCTATGGCTACACCTTC
TRBD2,few,TRBV20-1,TRBJ2-7,CSARLIGRAYEQYF,TGCAGTGCTAGATTGATAGGGAGGGCCTACGAGCAGTACTTC
.,many,TRBV20-1,TRBJ2-2,CSAKSQGPSGTGELFF,TGCAGTGCTAAATCACAGGGTCCGAGTGGTACCGGGGAGCTGTTTTTT
.,many,TRBV12-3/TRBV12-4,TRBJ2-6,CASSRVGSGANVLTF,TGTGCCAGCAGTCGTGTCGGCTCTGGGGCCAACGTCCTGACTTTC
.,.,TRBV15,TRBJ2-1,CATSNRLGEVFFF,TGTGCCACCAGCAATAGACTAGGGGAAGTCTTCTTCTTC
TRBD2,many,TRBV2,TRBJ2-3,CASSERSGRGISTDTQYF,TGTGCCAGCAGTGAAAGAAGCGGGAGGGGCATAAGCACAGATACGCAGTATTTT